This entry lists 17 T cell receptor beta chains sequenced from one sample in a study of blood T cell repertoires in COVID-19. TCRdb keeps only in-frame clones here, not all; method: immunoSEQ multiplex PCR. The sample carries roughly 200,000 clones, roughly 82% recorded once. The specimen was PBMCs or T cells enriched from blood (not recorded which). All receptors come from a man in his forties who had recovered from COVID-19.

CDR3 sequence: CAWSGRSSGNTIYF. The CDR3 bases are TGTGCCTGGAGTGGACGGAGCTCTGGAAACACCATATATTTT. This chain links TRBV30 with TRBJ1-3; D unresolved. Trimming pared 1 base from V and 0 bases from J, leaving 7 bases between. CDR1 is GTSNPN, CDR2 SVGIG, per germline (reference sequence). The CDR3 spans 14 residues. Drawing the rest from reference TRBV30 and TRBJ1-3, the complete variable domain is SQTIHQWPATLVQPVGSPLSLECTVEGTSNPNLYWYRQAAGRGLQLLFYSVGIGQISSEVPQNLSASRPQDRQFILSSKKLLLSDSGFYLCAWSGRSSGNTIYFGEGSWLTVV.

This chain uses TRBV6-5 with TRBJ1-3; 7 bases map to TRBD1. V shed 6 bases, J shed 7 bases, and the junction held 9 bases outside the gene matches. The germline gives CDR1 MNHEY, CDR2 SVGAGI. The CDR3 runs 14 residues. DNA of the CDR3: TGTGCCAGCAGCCGAGGACAGGATTGGAACACCATATATTTT. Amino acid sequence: CASSRGQDWNTIYF.

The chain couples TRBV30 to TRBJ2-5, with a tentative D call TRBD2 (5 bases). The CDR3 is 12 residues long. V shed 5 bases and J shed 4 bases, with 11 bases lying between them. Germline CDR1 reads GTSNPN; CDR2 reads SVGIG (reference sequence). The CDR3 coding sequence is TGTGCCTGGGACTATTCAAGAGAGACCCAGTACTTC. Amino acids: CAWDYSRETQYF.

The CDR3 nucleotides read TGTGCCAGCAGTCTGTCTCGTAGGAGCTCCTATAATTCACCCCTCCACTTT. Amino acid sequence: CASSLSRRSSYNSPLHF. The rearrangement links TRBV6-6 to TRBJ1-6, with D uncertain. Deletions cut 5 bases from V and 0 bases from J, with 14 bases between. Germline CDR1 is MNHNY and CDR2 is SVGAGI (reference sequence). The CDR3 contains 17 residues.

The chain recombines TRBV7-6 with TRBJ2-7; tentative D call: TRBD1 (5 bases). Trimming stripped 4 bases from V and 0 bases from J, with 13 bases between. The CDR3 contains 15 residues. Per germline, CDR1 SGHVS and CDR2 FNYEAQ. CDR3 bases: TGTGCCAGCAGCTCACGAACAGGAGTCTCCTACGAGCAGTACTTC. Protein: CASSSRTGVSYEQYF.

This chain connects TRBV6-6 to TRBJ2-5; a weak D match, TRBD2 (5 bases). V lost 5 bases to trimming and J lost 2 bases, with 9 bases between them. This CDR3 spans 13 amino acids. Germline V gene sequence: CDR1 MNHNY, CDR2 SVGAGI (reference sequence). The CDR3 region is CASSHGLQETQYF. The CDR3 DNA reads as TGTGCCAGCAGTCATGGACTGCAAGAGACCCAGTACTTC.

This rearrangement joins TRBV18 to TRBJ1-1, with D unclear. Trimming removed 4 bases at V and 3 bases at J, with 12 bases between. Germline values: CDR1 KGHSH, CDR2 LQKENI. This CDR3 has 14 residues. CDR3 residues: CASSLASADTEAFF. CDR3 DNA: TGTGCCAGCTCACTGGCGTCGGCGGACACTGAAGCTTTCTTT.

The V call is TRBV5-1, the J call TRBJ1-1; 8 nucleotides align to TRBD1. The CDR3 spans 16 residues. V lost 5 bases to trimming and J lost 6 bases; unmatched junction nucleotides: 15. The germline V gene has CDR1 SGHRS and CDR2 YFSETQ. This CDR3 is CASSLTLTGETAEAFF. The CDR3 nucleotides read TGCGCCAGCAGTCTCACTCTGACAGGGGAAACCGCTGAAGCTTTCTTT. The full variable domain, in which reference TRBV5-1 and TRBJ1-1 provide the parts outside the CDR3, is KAGVTQTPRYLIKTRGQQVTLSCSPISGHRSVSWYQQTPGQGLQFLFEYFSETQRNKGNFPGRFSGRQFSNSRSEMNVSTLELGDSALYLCASSLTLTGETAEAFFGQGTRLTVV.

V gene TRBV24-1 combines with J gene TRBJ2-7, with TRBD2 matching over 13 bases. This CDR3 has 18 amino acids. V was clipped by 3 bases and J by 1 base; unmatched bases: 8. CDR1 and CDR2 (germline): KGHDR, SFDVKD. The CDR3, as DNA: TGTGCCACCAGTGATGGGCGGGGACTAGCGGGGACTTCCTACGAGCAGTACGTC. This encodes CATSDGRGLAGTSYEQYV.

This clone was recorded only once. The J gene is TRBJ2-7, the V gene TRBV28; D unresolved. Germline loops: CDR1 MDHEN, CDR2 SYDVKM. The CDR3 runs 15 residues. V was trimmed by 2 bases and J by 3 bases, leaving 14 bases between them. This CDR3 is CASSLTDTARYEQYF. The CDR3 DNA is TGTGCCAGCAGTTTAACCGACACTGCCCGCTACGAGCAGTACTTC.

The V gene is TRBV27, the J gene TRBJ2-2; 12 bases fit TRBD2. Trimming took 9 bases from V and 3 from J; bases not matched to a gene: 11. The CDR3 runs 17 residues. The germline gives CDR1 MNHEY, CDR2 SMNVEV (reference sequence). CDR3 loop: CASQPLAGGPDTGELFF. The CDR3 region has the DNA TGTGCCAGTCAACCTCTAGCGGGAGGGCCGGACACCGGGGAGCTGTTTTTT.

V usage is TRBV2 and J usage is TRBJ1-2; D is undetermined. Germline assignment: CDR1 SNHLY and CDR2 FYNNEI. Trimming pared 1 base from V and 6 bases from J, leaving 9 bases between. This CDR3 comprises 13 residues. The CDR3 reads CASSEEVGDGYTF. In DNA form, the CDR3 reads TGTGCCAGCAGTGAAGAGGTCGGGGATGGCTACACCTTC.

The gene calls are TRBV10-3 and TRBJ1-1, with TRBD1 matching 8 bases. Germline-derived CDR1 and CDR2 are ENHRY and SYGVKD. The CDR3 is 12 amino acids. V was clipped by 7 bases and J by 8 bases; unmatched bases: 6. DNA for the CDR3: TGTGCCATCACTAAGGACAGGGAGGAAGCTTTCTTT. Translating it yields CAITKDREEAFF.

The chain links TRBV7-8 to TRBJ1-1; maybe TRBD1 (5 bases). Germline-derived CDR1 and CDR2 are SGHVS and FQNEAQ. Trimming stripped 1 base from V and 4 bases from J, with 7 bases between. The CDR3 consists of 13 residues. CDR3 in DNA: TGTGCCAGCAGCTTAGGGGGCACCACTGAAGCTTTCTTT. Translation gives CASSLGGTTEAFF.

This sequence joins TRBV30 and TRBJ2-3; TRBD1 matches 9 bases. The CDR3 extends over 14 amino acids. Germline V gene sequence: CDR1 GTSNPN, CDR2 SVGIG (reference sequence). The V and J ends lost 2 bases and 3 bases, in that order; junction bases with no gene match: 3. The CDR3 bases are TGTGCCTGGAGTACGGGACAGGGAACAGATACGCAGTATTTT. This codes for CAWSTGQGTDTQYF.

CDR3 coding DNA: TGCGCCAGCAGCGGGGGGACAGTTGAAGCTTTCTTT. Translation gives CASSGGTVEAFF. The chain is built from TRBV5-1 and TRBJ1-1, with 7 bases identical to TRBD1. Trimming took 4 bases from V and 7 from J; bases not matched to a gene: 4. The CDR3 is made up of 12 amino acids. Germline CDR1 is SGHRS and CDR2 is YFSETQ.

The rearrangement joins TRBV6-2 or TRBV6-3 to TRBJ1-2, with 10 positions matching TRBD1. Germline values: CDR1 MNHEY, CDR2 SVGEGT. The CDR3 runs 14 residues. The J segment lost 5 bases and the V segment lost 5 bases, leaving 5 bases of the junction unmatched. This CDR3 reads CASSLGQGGYGYTF. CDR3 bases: TGTGCCAGCAGTCTCGGACAGGGGGGATATGGCTACACCTTC.